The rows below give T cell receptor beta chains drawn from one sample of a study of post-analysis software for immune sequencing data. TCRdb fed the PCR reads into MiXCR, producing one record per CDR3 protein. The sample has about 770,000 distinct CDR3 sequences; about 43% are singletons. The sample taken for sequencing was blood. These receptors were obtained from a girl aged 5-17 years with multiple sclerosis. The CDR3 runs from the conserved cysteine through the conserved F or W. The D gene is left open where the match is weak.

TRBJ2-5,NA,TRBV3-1,CASSQEDGRETQYF
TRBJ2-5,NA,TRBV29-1,CSVFGQGISGSQETQYF
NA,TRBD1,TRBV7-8,CASSSRDRLYNEQYF
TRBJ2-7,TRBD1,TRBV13,CASSGRTGFTYEQYF
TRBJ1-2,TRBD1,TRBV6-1,CASSTDRVGYGYTF
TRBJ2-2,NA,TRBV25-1,CASSEYANTGELFF
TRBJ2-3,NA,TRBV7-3,CASSLSPTGTDTQYF
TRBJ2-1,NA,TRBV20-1,CSARDSGFYNEQFF
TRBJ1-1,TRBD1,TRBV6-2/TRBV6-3,CATTLDRVAEAFF
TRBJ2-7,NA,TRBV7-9,CASSPIAAPRGEQYF
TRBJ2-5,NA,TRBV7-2,CASSLGLTVQYF
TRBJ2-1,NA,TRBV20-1,CSARGGTSMGNEQFF
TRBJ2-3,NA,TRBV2,CASSSDRTKKYSTDTQYF
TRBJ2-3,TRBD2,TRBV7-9,CASSVPLPTSGSTDTQYF
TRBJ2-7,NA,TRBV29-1,CSVVWASESSYEQYF
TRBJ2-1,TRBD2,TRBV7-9,CASTHKPGLASHNEQFF
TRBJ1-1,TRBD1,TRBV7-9,CASSRGQGGTEAFF
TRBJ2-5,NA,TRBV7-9,CASSLGRTVGQETQYF
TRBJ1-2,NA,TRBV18,CASSPSESYGYTF
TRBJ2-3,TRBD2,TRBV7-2,CASSRNLAGGLTDTQYF
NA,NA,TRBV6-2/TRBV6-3,CATRTGNFGTQYF
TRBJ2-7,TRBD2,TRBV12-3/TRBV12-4,CASRTSGTYEQYF
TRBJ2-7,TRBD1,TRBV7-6,CASSTGDRRYNEQYF
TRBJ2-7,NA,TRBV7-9,CASSLEGPGQQYF
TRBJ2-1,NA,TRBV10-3,CAISVGDWQFF
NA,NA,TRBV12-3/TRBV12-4,CASSLWGTSYEQYF
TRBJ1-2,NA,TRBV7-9,CASSPTGSGGYTF
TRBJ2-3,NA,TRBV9,CASSVATTSTHTDTQYF
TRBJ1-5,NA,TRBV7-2,CASSDRIVNQPQHF
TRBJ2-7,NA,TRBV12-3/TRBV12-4,CASSLQAAYEQYF
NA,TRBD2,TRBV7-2,CASSSSGRETQYF
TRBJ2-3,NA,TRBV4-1,CASSPEAPTQYF
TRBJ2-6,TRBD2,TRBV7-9,CASSTPAGEAGANVLTF
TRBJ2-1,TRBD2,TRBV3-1,CASSPTSGRNNEQFF
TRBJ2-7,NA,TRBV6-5,CASSYSIGSTPYEQYF